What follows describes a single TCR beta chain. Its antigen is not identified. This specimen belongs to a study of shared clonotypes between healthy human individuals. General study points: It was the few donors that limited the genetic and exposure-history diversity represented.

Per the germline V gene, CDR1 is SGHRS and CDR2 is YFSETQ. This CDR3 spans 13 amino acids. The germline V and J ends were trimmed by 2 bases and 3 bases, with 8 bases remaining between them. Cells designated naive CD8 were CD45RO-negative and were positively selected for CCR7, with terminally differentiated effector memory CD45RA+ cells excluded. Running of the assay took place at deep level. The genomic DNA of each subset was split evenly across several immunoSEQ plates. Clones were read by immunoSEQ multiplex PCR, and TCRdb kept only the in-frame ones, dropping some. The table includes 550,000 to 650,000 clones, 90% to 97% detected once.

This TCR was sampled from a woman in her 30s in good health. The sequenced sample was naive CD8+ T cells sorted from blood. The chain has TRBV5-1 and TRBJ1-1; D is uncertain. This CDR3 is CASSFGEYTEAFF. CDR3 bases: TGCGCCAGCAGCTTCGGGGAGTACACTGAAGCTTTCTTT.